The source of this TCR beta chain is a study of human T cells and chemical hapten exposure. TCRdb re-derived calls from the RACE reads in MiXCR, one entry per CDR3 protein. The sample includes 99,000 or so distinct CDR3 sequences, 30% to 35% of them seen just once. The CDR3 consists of 14 residues. The germline V and J ends were trimmed by 3 bases and 1 base, with 7 bases remaining between them. Documented time point: patch test 3, about 24 weeks after DPC sensitization. Treatment given: therapeutic diphenylcyclopropenone sensitization with weekly scalp DPC. This clonotype was seen more than once but under ten times.

This clonotype was obtained from a man aged 35-49 years with alopecia areata. Some clones in this sample may be carry-over from other donors' samples. J is TRBJ2-1 and V is TRBV12-3 or TRBV12-4, with D perhaps TRBD2 (5 bases). The sample here was whole blood, taken in connection with sensitization to the hapten diphenylcyclopropenone (DPC). CDR3 sequence reads: CASSLWESYNEQFF. CDR3 nucleotide sequence: TGTGCCAGCAGTTTGTGGGAGTCCTACAATGAGCAGTTCTTC.